The 2 T cell receptor beta chains listed next were all sequenced from one sample in a study of memory B cells and T cells in multiple sclerosis. The method was immunoSEQ multiplex PCR; TCRdb's version includes in-frame clones alone and lacks a portion of them. Of fewer than 9,000 clones listed, about 60% are singletons. Sequencing input: memory (CD45RO+) CD8+ T cells from blood. These TCRs come from a human donor with multiple sclerosis.

The CDR3 sequence is CSVGGPGNYGYTF. CDR3 coding DNA: TGCAGCGTTGGGGGGCCAGGGAACTATGGCTACACCTTC. The J gene is TRBJ1-2, the V gene TRBV29-1; D is possibly TRBD1 (6 bases). CDR3 length equals 13 residues. V was clipped by 4 bases and J by 2 bases, with 11 bases between them. Germline V gene lookup returns CDR1 SQVTM and CDR2 ANQGSEA.

The gene calls are TRBV27 and TRBJ1-2; 8 nucleotides agree with TRBD1. This CDR3 has 15 amino acids. V shed 0 bases and J 3 bases; nucleotides not matched to a gene: 3. The germline gives CDR1 MNHEY, CDR2 SMNVEV (reference sequence). The CDR3: CASSLSAGGYYGYTF. CDR3 in DNA: TGTGCCAGCAGTTTATCGGCAGGGGGCTACTATGGCTACACCTTC.